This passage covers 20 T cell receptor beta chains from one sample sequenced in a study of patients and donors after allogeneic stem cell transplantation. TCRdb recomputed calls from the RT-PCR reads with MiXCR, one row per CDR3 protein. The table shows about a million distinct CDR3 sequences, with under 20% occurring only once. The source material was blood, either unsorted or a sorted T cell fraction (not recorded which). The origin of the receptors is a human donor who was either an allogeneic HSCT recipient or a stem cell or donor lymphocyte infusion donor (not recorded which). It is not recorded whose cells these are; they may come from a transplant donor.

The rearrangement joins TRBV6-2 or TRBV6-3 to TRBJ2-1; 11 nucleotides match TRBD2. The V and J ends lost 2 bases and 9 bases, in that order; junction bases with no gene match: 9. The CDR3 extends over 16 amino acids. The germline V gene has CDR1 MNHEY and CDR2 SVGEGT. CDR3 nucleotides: TGTGCCAGCAGTTACGGTATGGCTAGCGGGGGGTTTGAGCAGTTCTTC. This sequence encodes CASSYGMASGGFEQFF.

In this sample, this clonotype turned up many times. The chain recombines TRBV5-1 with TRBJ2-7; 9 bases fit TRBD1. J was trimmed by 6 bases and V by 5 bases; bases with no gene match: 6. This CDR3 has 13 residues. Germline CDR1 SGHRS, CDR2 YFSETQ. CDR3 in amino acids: CASSQKTGGEQYF. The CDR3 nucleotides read TGCGCCAGCAGTCAAAAGACAGGGGGCGAGCAGTACTTC.

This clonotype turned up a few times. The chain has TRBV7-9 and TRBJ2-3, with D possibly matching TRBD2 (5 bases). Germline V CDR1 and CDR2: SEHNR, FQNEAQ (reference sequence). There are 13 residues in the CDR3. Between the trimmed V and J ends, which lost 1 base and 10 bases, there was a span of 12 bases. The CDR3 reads CASSLGNWGAQYF. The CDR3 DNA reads TGTGCCAGCAGCTTAGGAAATTGGGGAGCGCAGTATTTT.

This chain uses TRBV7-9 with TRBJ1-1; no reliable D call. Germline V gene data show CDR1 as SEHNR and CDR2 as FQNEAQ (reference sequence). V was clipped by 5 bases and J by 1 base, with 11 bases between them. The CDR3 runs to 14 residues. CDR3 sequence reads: CASSPIYRNTEAFF. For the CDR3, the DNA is TGTGCCAGCAGCCCTATATACAGGAACACTGAAGCTTTCTTT.

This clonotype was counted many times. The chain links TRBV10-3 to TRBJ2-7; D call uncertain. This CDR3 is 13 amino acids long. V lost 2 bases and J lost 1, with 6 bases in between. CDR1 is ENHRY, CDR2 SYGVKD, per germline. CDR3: CAISEGRSYEQYF. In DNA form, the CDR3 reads TGTGCCATCAGTGAGGGCAGGTCCTACGAGCAGTACTTC.

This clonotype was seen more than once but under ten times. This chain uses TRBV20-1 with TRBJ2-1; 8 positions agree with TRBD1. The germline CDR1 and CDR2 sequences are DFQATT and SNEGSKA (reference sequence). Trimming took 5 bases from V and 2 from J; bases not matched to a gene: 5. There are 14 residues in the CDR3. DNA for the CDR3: TGCAGTGCTCTAGGGGGACAGGCCTACAATGAGCAGTTCTTC. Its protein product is CSALGGQAYNEQFF.

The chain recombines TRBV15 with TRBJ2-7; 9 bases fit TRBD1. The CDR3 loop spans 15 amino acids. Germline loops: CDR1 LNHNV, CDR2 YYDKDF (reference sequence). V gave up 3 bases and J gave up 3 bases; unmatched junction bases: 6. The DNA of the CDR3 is TGTGCCACCAGCAGGGCCGGGACAGGGAGCTACGAGCAGTACTTC. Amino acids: CATSRAGTGSYEQYF.

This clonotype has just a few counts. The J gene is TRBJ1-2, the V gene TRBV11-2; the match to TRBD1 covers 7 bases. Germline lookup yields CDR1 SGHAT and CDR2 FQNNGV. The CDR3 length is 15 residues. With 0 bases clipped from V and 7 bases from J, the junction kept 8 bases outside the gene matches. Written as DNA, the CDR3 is TGTGCCAGCAGCTTAGAGTCCAGGGGGACGGGTGGCTACACCTTC. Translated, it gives CASSLESRGTGGYTF. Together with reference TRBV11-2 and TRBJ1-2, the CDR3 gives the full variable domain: EAGVAQSPRYKIIEKRQSVAFWCNPISGHATLYWYQQILGQGPKLLIQFQNNGVVDDSQLPKDRFSAERLKGVDSTLKIQPAKLEDSAVYLCASSLESRGTGGYTFGSGTRLTVV.

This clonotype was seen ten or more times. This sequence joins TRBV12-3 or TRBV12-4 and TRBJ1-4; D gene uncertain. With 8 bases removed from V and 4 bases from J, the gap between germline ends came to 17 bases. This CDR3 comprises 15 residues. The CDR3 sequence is CASANGTGFNEKLFF. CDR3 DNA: TGTGCCAGCGCTAACGGCACGGGATTTAATGAAAAACTGTTTTTT.

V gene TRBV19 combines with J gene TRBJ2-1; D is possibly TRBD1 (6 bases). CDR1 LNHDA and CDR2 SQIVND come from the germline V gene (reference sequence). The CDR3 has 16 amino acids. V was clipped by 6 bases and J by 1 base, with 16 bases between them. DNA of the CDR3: TGTGCCAGTAGGGACAGTCTTCCCTCTTCCTACAATGAGCAGTTCTTC. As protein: CASRDSLPSSYNEQFF.

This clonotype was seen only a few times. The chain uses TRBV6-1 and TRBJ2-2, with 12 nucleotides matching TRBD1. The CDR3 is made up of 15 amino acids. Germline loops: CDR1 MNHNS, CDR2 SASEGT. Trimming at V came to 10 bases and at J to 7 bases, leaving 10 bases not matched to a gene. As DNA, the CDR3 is TGTGCCACAATTCGGGACAGGGGGCTCGGCGGGGAGCTGTTTTTT. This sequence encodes CATIRDRGLGGELFF.

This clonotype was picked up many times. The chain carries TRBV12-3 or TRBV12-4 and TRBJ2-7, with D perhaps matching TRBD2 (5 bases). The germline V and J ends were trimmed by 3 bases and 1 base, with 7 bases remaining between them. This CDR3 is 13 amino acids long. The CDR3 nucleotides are TGTGCCAGCAGTTTTGAGGGTTCCTACGAGCAGTACTTC. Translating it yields CASSFEGSYEQYF.

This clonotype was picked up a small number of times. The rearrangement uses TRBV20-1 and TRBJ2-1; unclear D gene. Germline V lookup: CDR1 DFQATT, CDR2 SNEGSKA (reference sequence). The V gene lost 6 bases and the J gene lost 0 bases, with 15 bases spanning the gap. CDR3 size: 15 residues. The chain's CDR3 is CSAPDSQSSYNEQFF. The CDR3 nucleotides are TGCAGTGCCCCCGATTCCCAGAGCTCCTACAATGAGCAGTTCTTC.

The CDR3: CASSLDPGEDYNEQFF. CDR3 DNA sequence: TGCGCCAGCAGCTTGGATCCTGGAGAGGACTACAATGAGCAGTTCTTC. The chain is built from TRBV5-1 and TRBJ2-1; D not resolved. Germline CDR1 SGHRS, CDR2 YFSETQ. Trimming cost V 0 bases and J 3 bases, with 13 bases left between them. CDR3 length: 16 residues.

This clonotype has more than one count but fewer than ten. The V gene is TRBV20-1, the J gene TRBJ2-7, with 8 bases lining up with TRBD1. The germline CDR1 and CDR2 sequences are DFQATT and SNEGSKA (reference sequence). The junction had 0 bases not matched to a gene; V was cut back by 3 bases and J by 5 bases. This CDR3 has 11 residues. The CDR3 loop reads CSASRGHEQYF. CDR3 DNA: TGCAGTGCTAGCAGGGGGCACGAGCAGTACTTC.

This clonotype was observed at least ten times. CDR3 region: CASSMGPSGSTDTQYF. CDR3 coding DNA: TGTGCCAGCAGTATGGGGCCTAGCGGGAGCACAGATACGCAGTATTTT. The V and J genes are TRBV12-3 or TRBV12-4 and TRBJ2-3; 8 nucleotides match TRBD2. This CDR3 spans 16 amino acids. The V segment lost 5 bases and the J segment 0 bases; nucleotides outside the gene matches: 7.

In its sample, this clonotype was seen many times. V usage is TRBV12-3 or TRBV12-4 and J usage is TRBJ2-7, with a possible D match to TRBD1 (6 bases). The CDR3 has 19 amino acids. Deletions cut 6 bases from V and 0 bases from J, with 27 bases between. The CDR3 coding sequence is TGTGCCAGCAGCCTGACGCAAGGGGGTTGGCAGGGCAACTCCTACGAGCAGTACTTC. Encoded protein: CASSLTQGGWQGNSYEQYF.

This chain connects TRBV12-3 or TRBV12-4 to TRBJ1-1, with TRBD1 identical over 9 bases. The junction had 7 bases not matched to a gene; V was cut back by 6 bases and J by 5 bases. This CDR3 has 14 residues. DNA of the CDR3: TGTGCCAGCAGGGGACAGGGATTAGTAACTGAAGCTTTCTTT. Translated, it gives CASRGQGLVTEAFF.

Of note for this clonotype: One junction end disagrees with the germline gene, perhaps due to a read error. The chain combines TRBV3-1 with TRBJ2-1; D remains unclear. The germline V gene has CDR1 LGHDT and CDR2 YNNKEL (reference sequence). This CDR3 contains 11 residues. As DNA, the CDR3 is TGTGCCAGCAGCCAAGAGGTGTCTAAGATCTTC. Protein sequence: CASSQEVSKIF.

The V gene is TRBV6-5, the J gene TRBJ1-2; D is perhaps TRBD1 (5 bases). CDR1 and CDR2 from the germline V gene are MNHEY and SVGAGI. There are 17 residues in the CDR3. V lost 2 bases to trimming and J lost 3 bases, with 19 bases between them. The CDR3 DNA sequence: TGTGCCAGCAGTTACGCGATTTTTGGGGGAAACCACTATGGCTACACCTTC. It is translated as CASSYAIFGGNHYGYTF.